Listed below are T cell receptor beta chains from one sample, sequenced in a study of human T cells and chemical hapten exposure. TCRdb re-analysed the RACE reads in MiXCR, keeping a single row per CDR3 protein. Of 50,000 to 70,000 distinct CDR3 sequences in the sample, roughly a tenth were seen once. The source material was whole blood, sampled in connection with sensitization to the hapten diphenylcyclopropenone (DPC). Every receptor here comes from a man between 40 and 49 years old with alopecia areata. Some clones in this sample may be carry-over from other donors' samples. Each CDR3 is given with its conserved first and last residue. The D gene is left open where the match is weak. Only some rows state a clone size, as once, few, many or a class for expanded clones.

v_gene: TRBV12-3/TRBV12-4; j_gene: TRBJ2-2; abundance: few; d_gene: .; CDR3aa: CASSALGANTGELFF; CDR3nt: TGTGCCAGCAGTGCCCTAGGGGCGAACACCGGGGAGCTGTTTTTT
v_gene: TRBV6-1; j_gene: TRBJ2-7; abundance: few; d_gene: TRBD2; CDR3aa: CASNLGAGPYEQYF; CDR3nt: TGTGCCAGCAATCTCGGAGCGGGGCCCTACGAGCAGTACTTC
v_gene: TRBV6-5; j_gene: TRBJ2-6; abundance: many; d_gene: .; CDR3aa: CASSYSGGSGANVLTF; CDR3nt: TGTGCCAGCAGTTACTCGGGGGGCTCTGGGGCCAACGTCCTGACTTTC
v_gene: TRBV3-1; j_gene: TRBJ2-1; abundance: few; d_gene: TRBD2; CDR3aa: CASSPTSGSSEQFF; CDR3nt: TGTGCCAGCAGCCCGACTAGCGGGAGCTCTGAGCAGTTCTTC
v_gene: TRBV2; j_gene: TRBJ1-2; abundance: many; d_gene: .; CDR3aa: CASSPDRSIRNGYTF; CDR3nt: TGTGCCAGCAGTCCTGACAGGAGTATTAGGAATGGCTACACCTTC
v_gene: TRBV28; j_gene: TRBJ2-2; abundance: .; d_gene: .; CDR3aa: CASRRDSRTGELFF; CDR3nt: TGTGCCAGCCGACGGGACTCGAGGACCGGGGAGCTGTTTTTT
v_gene: TRBV7-8; j_gene: TRBJ2-6; abundance: many; d_gene: TRBD2; CDR3aa: CASSLAGGRATGANVLTF; CDR3nt: TGTGCCAGCAGCTTAGCTGGCGGGAGGGCCACTGGGGCCAACGTCCTGACTTTC
v_gene: TRBV30; j_gene: TRBJ1-5; abundance: many; d_gene: TRBD1; CDR3aa: CAFRTGVNQPQHF; CDR3nt: TGTGCCTTCCGGACAGGCGTTAATCAGCCCCAGCATTTT
v_gene: TRBV27; j_gene: TRBJ2-7; abundance: .; d_gene: .; CDR3aa: CASSLYHEQYF; CDR3nt: TGTGCCAGCAGTCTCTACCACGAGCAGTACTTC
v_gene: TRBV29-1; j_gene: TRBJ2-7; abundance: .; d_gene: TRBD2; CDR3aa: CSVEDSAGVSEQYF; CDR3nt: TGCAGCGTTGAGGATTCGGCGGGAGTTAGCGAGCAGTACTTC
v_gene: TRBV28; j_gene: TRBJ2-7; abundance: few; d_gene: TRBD2; CDR3aa: CASSSSGIGEQYF; CDR3nt: TGTGCCAGCAGTTCTAGCGGGATTGGCGAGCAGTACTTC
v_gene: TRBV28; j_gene: TRBJ1-2; abundance: many; d_gene: .; CDR3aa: CASTSTVESGGYTF; CDR3nt: TGTGCCAGCACTTCTACAGTGGAGTCAGGTGGCTACACCTTC
v_gene: TRBV10-2; j_gene: TRBJ2-2; abundance: few; d_gene: TRBD1; CDR3aa: CASSAGGTGSTGELFF; CDR3nt: TGCGCCAGCAGCGCTGGAGGGACAGGGAGCACCGGGGAGCTGTTTTTT